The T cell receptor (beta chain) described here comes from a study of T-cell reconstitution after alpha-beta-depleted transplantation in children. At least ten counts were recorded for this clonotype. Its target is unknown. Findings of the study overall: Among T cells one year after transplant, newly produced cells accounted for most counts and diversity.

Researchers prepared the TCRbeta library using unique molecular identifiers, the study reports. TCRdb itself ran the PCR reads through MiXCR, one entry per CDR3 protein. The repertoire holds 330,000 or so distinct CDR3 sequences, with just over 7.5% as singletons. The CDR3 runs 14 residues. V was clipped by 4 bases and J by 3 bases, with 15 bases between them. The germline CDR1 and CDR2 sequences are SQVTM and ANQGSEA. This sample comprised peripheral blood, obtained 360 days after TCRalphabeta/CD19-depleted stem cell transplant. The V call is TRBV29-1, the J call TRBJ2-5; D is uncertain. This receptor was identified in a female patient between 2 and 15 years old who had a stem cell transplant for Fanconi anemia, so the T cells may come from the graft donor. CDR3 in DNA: TGCAGCGTTGTAGATACCTGGTTAGAAGAGACCCAGTACTTC. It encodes CSVVDTWLEETQYF. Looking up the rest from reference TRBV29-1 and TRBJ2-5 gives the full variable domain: SAVISQKPSRDICQRGTSLTIQCQVDSQVTMMFWYRQQPGQSLTLIATANQGSEATYESGFVIDKFPISRPNLTFSTLTVSNMSPEDSSIYLCSVVDTWLEETQYFGPGTRLLVL.